The rows below give T cell receptor beta chains drawn from one sample of a study of identical twins. TCRdb ran MiXCR on the 5' RACE reads and lists one entry per CDR3 protein. The data contain a few hundred thousand distinct CDR3 sequences, nearly 10% of them singletons. These same records also appear under a second study, on yellow fever vaccine responses in identical twins.

The source material was PBMCs. Every receptor here comes from a woman under 30 in good health. CDR3s include the opening cysteine and the closing phenylalanine or tryptophan. Each record gives: J gene, D gene, V gene, clone size, CDR3 protein, CDR3 DNA. The D gene is left open where the match is weak. Part of the rows lack a size; the others show once, few, many or a class for expanded clones.

TRBJ1-1	TRBD1	TRBV11-2	few	CASSFTRHPTGRNTEAFF	TGTGCCAGCAGCTTTACCCGACATCCGACAGGGCGGAACACTGAAGCTTTCTTT
TRBJ2-1	TRBD2	TRBV11-2	few	CASSHPAGGSNEQFF	TGTGCCAGCAGCCATCCAGCGGGAGGGTCGAATGAGCAGTTCTTC
TRBJ2-1	.	TRBV7-2	.	CASSLRRTDEQFF	TGTGCCAGCAGCTTAAGACGCACCGATGAGCAGTTCTTC
TRBJ2-6	.	TRBV5-1	few	CASYQSPGSGANVLTF	TGCGCCAGCTACCAAAGTCCGGGCTCTGGGGCCAACGTCCTGACTTTC
TRBJ2-7	.	TRBV29-1	few	CSVELENSYEQYF	TGCAGCGTTGAATTGGAGAACTCCTACGAGCAGTACTTC
TRBJ2-7	TRBD2	TRBV27	many	CASSFVASGWGSNYEQYF	TGTGCCAGCAGTTTCGTCGCTAGCGGGTGGGGATCGAACTACGAGCAGTACTTC
TRBJ2-7	.	TRBV18	many	CASSRRGGSSYEQYF	TGTGCCAGCTCACGACGAGGGGGGAGCTCCTACGAGCAGTACTTC
TRBJ1-5	.	TRBV6-2/TRBV6-3	.	CASSYRIPGNQPQHF	TGTGCCAGCAGTTACAGGATTCCTGGCAATCAGCCCCAGCATTTT
TRBJ2-5	TRBD2	TRBV12-5	.	CASGLYPSGGGETQYF	TGTGCTAGTGGTTTGTATCCTAGCGGGGGTGGAGAGACCCAGTACTTC
TRBJ2-2	.	TRBV11-3	many	CASSSHGAGSTGELFF	TGTGCCAGCAGCTCCCACGGGGCGGGGAGTACCGGGGAGCTGTTTTTT
TRBJ2-3	.	TRBV5-1	few	CASMAGSSTDTQYF	TGCGCCAGCATGGCGGGGAGTAGCACAGATACGCAGTATTTT
TRBJ1-1	.	TRBV7-9	many	CASSEGGIENTEAFF	TGTGCCAGCAGCGAGGGGGGTATAGAGAACACTGAAGCTTTCTTT
TRBJ1-6	TRBD1	TRBV5-1	.	CASSSRQGESPLHF	TGCGCCAGCAGCTCCCGACAGGGCGAGTCACCCCTCCACTTT
TRBJ2-5	.	TRBV11-2	many	CASSSYSRTTGETQYF	TGTGCCAGCAGCTCCTATAGCCGCACGACAGGAGAGACCCAGTACTTC
TRBJ2-7	.	TRBV11-2	few	CASSLNLIPYEQYF	TGTGCCAGCAGCTTAAACCTTATCCCCTACGAGCAGTACTTC
TRBJ2-3	.	TRBV5-6	many	CASSFRGPLYF	TGTGCCAGCAGCTTCCGGGGGCCGCTGTATTTT
TRBJ1-2	TRBD1	TRBV7-9	.	CASSLVVTGGEGYTF	TGTGCCAGCAGCTTAGTGGTGACAGGGGGTGAAGGCTACACCTTC
TRBJ2-2	.	TRBV7-2	.	CASSLRPSDTGELFF	TGTGCCAGCAGCTTAAGACCAAGTGACACCGGGGAGCTGTTTTTT
TRBJ1-1	TRBD1	TRBV12-3/TRBV12-4	few	CASSPTGGDTEAFF	TGTGCCAGCAGTCCAACAGGGGGAGACACTGAAGCTTTCTTT